Here is one T cell receptor beta chain with its context. Its antigen remains unidentified. This sample was included in a study of radiotherapy plus CTLA-4 blockade in lung cancer. The study, taken as a whole, reports: It was early blood T cell clone dynamics, with interferon-beta, that reportedly best predicted response.

Sequenced by immunoSEQ multiplex PCR; TCRdb stores in-frame clones only, minus some. The sample has some 110,000 clones, 75% to 80% seen once; the top ten hold 4.5% to 6.5%. This specimen was peripheral blood, taken from a patient treated with radiotherapy plus ipilimumab. This receptor was obtained from a human donor with non-small cell lung cancer who had a partial response to radiotherapy plus ipilimumab.

Here the CDR3 DNA reads TGTGCCAGTAGTATAGACCCCCCTAGCGGGAGGGAGACCCAGTACTTC. Protein: CASSIDPPSGRETQYF. The chain combines TRBV19 with TRBJ2-5, with 11 bases aligning to TRBD2. Germline CDR1 reads LNHDA; CDR2 reads SQIVND (reference sequence). With 0 bases clipped from V and 5 bases from J, the junction kept 5 bases outside the gene matches. The CDR3 consists of 16 residues.